This T cell receptor beta chain was captured by sequencing in a study of T cells in Graves' hyperthyroidism and ophthalmopathy (dated by TCRdb to between 2018 and 2021). Context from the whole study: To identify TCR V-J signatures that set the groups apart, the researchers used a discovery cohort of 100 or so patients, made up of under 50 with Graves' ophthalmopathy and 57 with stable Graves' hyperthyroidism. Prospective prediction of ophthalmopathy was tested in an independent validation cohort of some 19 hyperthyroidism patients and some 17 patients who later progressed to ophthalmopathy. The 100 or so discovery patients were divided at random into training and test sets in a 7:3 ratio. The paper reports TCR Vbeta CDR3 sequencing of 140 or so peripheral blood samples: under 45 ophthalmopathy, fewer than 80 hyperthyroidism and 17 progressor patients. In about 6 Graves' hyperthyroidism patients, the study also compared T-cell repertoires from thyroid tissue with T-cell repertoires from blood. Following sampling, methimazole starting at 30 mg daily was given to hyperthyroidism patients, and high-dose intravenous methylprednisolone was given to ophthalmopathy patients.

Concerning this clonotype itself: The antigen it recognizes is unknown. One junction end does not reproduce the germline sequence, and a read error may be involved.

CDR1 and CDR2, looked up from the germline V gene, are MNHNS and SASEGT. The CDR3 spans 14 residues, from the cysteine through the phenylalanine. This entry keeps only the CDR3 DNA: 42 bases, framed from base 1. Amplification of TCR beta CDR3 regions was carried out from RNA transcripts. The TCR CDR3 was subjected to a first round of RT-PCR using the HTBI primer set and the Qiagen OneStep RT-PCR kit. A second multiplex PCR round built the libraries, followed by size selection and purification. Sequencing of the libraries was done on an Illumina HiSeq2000 using paired-end 100 bp reads. The published analysis was carried out like this. Raw data were processed with SOAPnuke, discarding reads with adapters, uncalled bases, mean Phred below 15, or no exact constant-primer or identifier match. High-quality paired reads were merged using COPE v1.2.5, and each unique nucleotide sequence was defined as a clonotype. Clonotypes were aligned to IMGT TRBV, TRBD and TRBJ reference segments using MiTCR v1.1. The analysis was restricted to V-J combinations with a frequency above 0.0001, which together covered 99.2% of the repertoires. The TCS score was defined as the ratio of F50 (clonal expansion) to E x V (chaos), calculated using BLOSUM62-based TCRdist between CDR3 peptides within each V-J. Welch's t-statistics and random forest reduced some 510 V-J features to roughly 13, which were used in a naive Bayes classifier (R e1071). Thyroid-blood repertoire similarity was quantified with the Morisita-Horn index. TCRdb trimmed public reads at Q25 via fastp, called clones via MiXCR and kept in-frame beta chains. Rows with a matching CDR3 protein are joined into one entry that keeps the most common DNA and genes. These V and J calls are TCRdb output, not the study's own analysis. The sample records roughly 100,000 distinct CDR3 sequences, around 40% of which are singletons. The top ten hold around 9.6% of the sample.

A patient counted as having stable Graves' hyperthyroidism if no progression to ophthalmopathy occurred over 18 months of follow-up. The hyperthyroidism patients were between 18 and 65 years old and newly diagnosed, with a disease duration of less than 2 months. The study excluded patients with uncontrolled infections, other autoimmune diseases, pregnancy or lactation. Diagnoses were based on clinical symptoms, serum thyroxine and TRAb, thyroid ultrasound and orbital computed tomography. Trizol reagent was used to extract total RNA, and RNA quality was then checked on an Agilent 2100 Bioanalyzer. Beyond this particular receptor, the publication reports: Most expanded thyroid clonotypes (frequency above 0.001) were also found in blood, which suggests that blood repertoires may mirror thyroid immune responses. Ophthalmopathy was separated from stable hyperthyroidism by a 13 V-J signature model, with about 86% sensitivity and about 81% specificity obtained in cross-validation and 80%/75% obtained in testing. No statistical method was used to set the sample size in advance, and investigators knew the group allocation. In validation, the model predicted progression to ophthalmopathy with around 71% sensitivity and 72% to 85% specificity, a median of about 6.7 months before onset.

Sequences were obtained from peripheral blood or thyroid tissue (not recorded which). This receptor was obtained from a woman in her 30s with Graves' hyperthyroidism. The chain is encoded by TRBV6-1 joined to TRBJ1-4; the D gene is not confidently resolved. CDR3 sequence: CASSDGLTNEKLFF. The sequenced DNA: TGTGCCAGCAGTGATGGGCTTACTAATGAGAAACTGTTTTTT.